This is a list of T cell receptor beta chains from one sample in a study of cytomegalovirus exposure and HLA in healthy donors. Sequencing used immunoSEQ multiplex PCR; TCRdb keeps in-frame clones, though not all of them. Of 150,000 to 200,000 clones listed, roughly 79% were seen once; the top ten hold 0.95% to 1.1%. The sequencing sample was made of PBMCs. The source of these receptors is a woman between 40 and 50 years old in good health and CMV-seronegative. Both conserved end residues are part of each CDR3. The D gene is left open where the match is weak. A row's size may be missing; if present it is once, few, many or a size class.

j_gene: TRBJ2-7
v_gene: TRBV19
d_gene: TRBD1
abundance: NA
len: 15
CDR3aa: CASSMKGGQAYEQYF
CDR3nt: TGTGCCAGTAGTATGAAGGGGGGACAGGCCTACGAGCAGTACTTC

j_gene: TRBJ1-1
v_gene: TRBV7-9
d_gene: NA
abundance: NA
len: 13
CDR3aa: CASSQNPNTEAFF
CDR3nt: TGTGCCAGCTCACAGAACCCGAACACTGAAGCTTTCTTT

j_gene: TRBJ1-5
v_gene: TRBV6-1
d_gene: TRBD1
abundance: NA
len: 17
CDR3aa: CASSDSGTGGFNQPQHF
CDR3nt: TGTGCCAGCAGTGATTCAGGGACAGGGGGCTTTAATCAGCCCCAGCATTTT

j_gene: TRBJ1-1
v_gene: TRBV30
d_gene: NA
abundance: NA
len: 12
CDR3aa: CACDRRYTEAFF
CDR3nt: TGTGCCTGTGACAGGAGATACACTGAAGCTTTCTTT

j_gene: TRBJ1-1
v_gene: TRBV5-1
d_gene: NA
abundance: NA
len: 14
CDR3aa: CASSLDRTNTEAFF
CDR3nt: TGCGCCAGCAGCTTGGACAGAACCAACACTGAAGCTTTCTTT

j_gene: TRBJ2-3
v_gene: TRBV5-4
d_gene: TRBD1
abundance: NA
len: 18
CDR3aa: CASSARQGARASTDTQYF
CDR3nt: TGTGCCAGCAGCGCGCGACAGGGGGCGCGGGCAAGCACAGATACGCAGTATTTT

j_gene: TRBJ2-1
v_gene: TRBV5-1
d_gene: TRBD1
abundance: NA
len: 16
CDR3aa: CASSWTGTDTYNEQFF
CDR3nt: TGCGCCAGCAGCTGGACCGGGACAGATACCTACAATGAGCAGTTCTTC

j_gene: TRBJ1-1
v_gene: TRBV9
d_gene: NA
abundance: NA
len: 14
CDR3aa: CASSPGHTNTEAFF
CDR3nt: TGTGCCAGCAGCCCGGGACACACGAACACTGAAGCTTTCTTT

j_gene: TRBJ2-5
v_gene: TRBV9
d_gene: TRBD2
abundance: NA
len: 13
CDR3aa: CASSLSGRETQYF
CDR3nt: TGTGCCAGCAGCCTGAGCGGGAGAGAGACCCAGTACTTC

j_gene: TRBJ2-1
v_gene: TRBV5-1
d_gene: TRBD2
abundance: NA
len: 15
CDR3aa: CASSLVAGVSNEQFF
CDR3nt: TGCGCCAGCAGCTTGGTAGCGGGAGTAAGCAATGAGCAGTTCTTC

j_gene: TRBJ2-5
v_gene: TRBV29-1
d_gene: TRBD1
abundance: NA
len: 13
CDR3aa: CSVGSGGGETQYF
CDR3nt: TGCAGCGTTGGTTCAGGGGGTGGAGAGACCCAGTACTTC

j_gene: TRBJ2-1
v_gene: TRBV30
d_gene: TRBD2
abundance: NA
len: 16
CDR3aa: CAWTGTSGSSYNEQFF
CDR3nt: TGTGCCTGGACCGGGACTAGCGGGAGCTCCTACAATGAGCAGTTCTTC

j_gene: TRBJ1-5
v_gene: TRBV4-2
d_gene: NA
abundance: NA
len: 17
CDR3aa: CASSAEGARTGNQPQHF
CDR3nt: TGTGCCAGCAGCGCAGAAGGGGCCCGGACAGGCAATCAGCCCCAGCATTTT

j_gene: TRBJ2-7
v_gene: TRBV11-3
d_gene: NA
abundance: NA
len: 16
CDR3aa: CASSSGRSYFSYEQYF
CDR3nt: TGTGCCAGCAGCAGTGGGAGGTCTTACTTCTCCTACGAGCAGTACTTC

j_gene: TRBJ1-2
v_gene: TRBV27
d_gene: TRBD1
abundance: NA
len: 15
CDR3aa: CASSFMGTGGRGYTF
CDR3nt: TGTGCCAGCAGTTTTATGGGGACAGGGGGAAGGGGCTACACCTTC

j_gene: TRBJ2-3
v_gene: TRBV5-6
d_gene: TRBD2
abundance: NA
len: 16
CDR3aa: CASSPPASGRTDTQYF
CDR3nt: TGTGCCAGCAGCCCGCCGGCTAGCGGGAGAACAGATACGCAGTATTTT

j_gene: TRBJ2-3
v_gene: TRBV11-3
d_gene: NA
abundance: NA
len: 15
CDR3aa: CASSSGISQTDTQYF
CDR3nt: TGTGCCAGCAGCTCGGGTATCTCCCAAACAGATACGCAGTATTTT

j_gene: TRBJ2-7
v_gene: TRBV10-3
d_gene: NA
abundance: NA
len: 13
CDR3aa: CAIRRDGTYEQYF
CDR3nt: TGTGCCATCAGGCGGGACGGTACCTACGAGCAGTACTTC

j_gene: TRBJ1-2
v_gene: TRBV25-1
d_gene: NA
abundance: NA
len: 14
CDR3aa: CASSSHQGYYGYTF
CDR3nt: TGTGCCAGCAGTTCCCACCAGGGGTACTATGGCTACACCTTC

j_gene: TRBJ1-5
v_gene: TRBV2
d_gene: NA
abundance: few
len: 14
CDR3aa: CASSDLAGDQPQHF
CDR3nt: TGTGCCAGCAGTGATTTGGCAGGGGATCAGCCCCAGCATTTT

j_gene: TRBJ1-1
v_gene: TRBV7-3
d_gene: TRBD1
abundance: NA
len: 13
CDR3aa: CASSRDRNTEAFF
CDR3nt: TGTGCCAGCAGCCGGGACAGGAACACTGAAGCTTTCTTT

j_gene: TRBJ1-1
v_gene: TRBV7-9
d_gene: NA
abundance: few
len: 15
CDR3aa: CASSLRRDLGTEAFF
CDR3nt: TGTGCCAGCAGCTTACGTCGGGATTTGGGCACTGAAGCTTTCTTT

j_gene: TRBJ2-7
v_gene: TRBV7-6
d_gene: TRBD2
abundance: NA
len: 19
CDR3aa: CASSLEAVGGLAGTYEQYF
CDR3nt: TGTGCCAGCAGCTTAGAGGCGGTGGGTGGGCTAGCGGGTACCTACGAGCAGTACTTC

j_gene: TRBJ2-3
v_gene: TRBV5-4
d_gene: NA
abundance: NA
len: 15
CDR3aa: CASPPDGISTDTQYF
CDR3nt: TGTGCCAGTCCCCCCGACGGGATCTCCACAGATACGCAGTATTTT

j_gene: TRBJ2-3
v_gene: TRBV7-8
d_gene: TRBD2
abundance: NA
len: 17
CDR3aa: CASSGTGTSAFTDTQYF
CDR3nt: TGTGCCAGCAGCGGAACCGGGACTAGCGCGTTCACAGATACGCAGTATTTT

j_gene: TRBJ1-1
v_gene: TRBV28
d_gene: NA
abundance: once
len: 11
CDR3aa: CASSMGREAFF
CDR3nt: TGTGCCAGCTCGATGGGCAGGGAAGCTTTCTTT